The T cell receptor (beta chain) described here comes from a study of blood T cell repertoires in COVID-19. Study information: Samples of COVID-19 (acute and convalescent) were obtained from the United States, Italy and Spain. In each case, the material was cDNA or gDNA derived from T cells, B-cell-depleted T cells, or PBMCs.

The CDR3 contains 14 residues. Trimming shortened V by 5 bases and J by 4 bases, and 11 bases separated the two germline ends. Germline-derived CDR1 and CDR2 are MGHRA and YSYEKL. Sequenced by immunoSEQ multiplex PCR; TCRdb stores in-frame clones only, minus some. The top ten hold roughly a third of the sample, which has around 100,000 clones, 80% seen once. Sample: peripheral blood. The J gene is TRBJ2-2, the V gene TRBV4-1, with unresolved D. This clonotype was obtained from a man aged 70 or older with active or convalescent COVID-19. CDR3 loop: CASSWAESTGELFF. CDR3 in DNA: TGCGCCAGCAGCTGGGCAGAGAGCACCGGGGAGCTGTTTTTT.